This TCR beta chain was found in a study of shared clonotypes between healthy human individuals. Researchers ran the assay at a deep level. In the study's own analysis: Quality scores were absent from the junction-only immunoSEQ sequences, so filtering differed. Assay: immunoSEQ multiplex PCR; the TCRdb copy retains only in-frame clones and omits some. That table supplies the V and J calls and clone size; D and trimming were determined from the DNA. Among 2 million to 3 million clones listed, 93% were seen once. Negatively enriched CD4+ T cells were divided by CD45RA into naive and memory. A word on this clone: Its cognate antigen is unknown.

Germline loops: CDR1 SQVTM, CDR2 ANQGSEA. The CDR3 loop spans 17 amino acids. V lost 6 bases to trimming and J lost 2 bases; unmatched junction nucleotides: 18. Points from the study as a whole: Generation of non-shared clonotypes was less probable than generation of clonotypes shared by all four donors.

Sequencing was performed on naive CD4+ T cells from PBMCs. Subset given: CD45RA+ positively selected. The chain has TRBV29-1 and TRBJ1-1; 7 nucleotides align to TRBD1. The receptor comes from a man aged 18-30 years in good health. Some clones in this sample may be carry-over from other donors' samples. CDR3 residues: CSVRGGGQPVLNTEAFF. The CDR3 region has the DNA TGCAGCGTACGAGGGGGGGGACAGCCCGTCCTCAACACTGAAGCTTTCTTT.